The rows below give T cell receptor beta chains drawn from one sample of a study of blood T cell repertoires in COVID-19. The method was immunoSEQ multiplex PCR; TCRdb's version includes in-frame clones alone and lacks a portion of them. Among about 260,000 clones listed, 88% were seen once. Sequencing was performed on peripheral blood. These receptor sequences come from a man aged 60-69 years who had recovered from COVID-19. The CDR3 runs from the conserved cysteine through the conserved F or W. A D gene is named only where the DNA matches it firmly. Size is stated for part of the rows, as once, few or many counts, or as a class when the clone is expanded.

TRBJ1-6 TRBV19 - - TGTGCCAGTACCCCGAAGGCGGGGGGGCCCGGGAATTCACCCCTCCACTTT CASTPKAGGPGNSPLHF
TRBJ1-1 TRBV6-5 - - TGTGCCAGCAGTTCGACAGGCCGTTTAGTGGCTTTCTTT CASSSTGRLVAFF
TRBJ1-1 TRBV29-1 TRBD1 - TGCAGCGCTTTCGGACAGGGGAACACTGAAGCTTTCTTT CSAFGQGNTEAFF
TRBJ2-2 TRBV19 - - TGTGCCAGTAAAGGCGCAGGGAGGTCCGGGGAGCTGTTTTTT CASKGAGRSGELFF
TRBJ1-5 TRBV27 TRBD1 - TGTGCCAGCAGTTTCGGGACAGGGTACCAGCCCCAGCATTTT CASSFGTGYQPQHF
TRBJ2-1 TRBV9 TRBD2 - TGTGCCAGCAGCGTTAGCGGGGGGGCCTGGGGGCAGTTCTTC CASSVSGGAWGQFF
TRBJ2-1 TRBV30 - few TGTGCCTGCGGTTTGGGGGCAGGCTACAATGAGCAGTTCTTC CACGLGAGYNEQFF
TRBJ1-2 TRBV2 TRBD1 - TGTGCCAGCAGTGATCAGGGGGGTGGCTATGGCTACACCTTC CASSDQGGGYGYTF
TRBJ2-5 TRBV6-1 - - TGTGCCAGCAGTGAGACACGCGAGACCCAGTACTTC CASSETRETQYF
TRBJ1-5 TRBV5-1 - once TGCGCCGTAGGAGATTTCAATCAGCCCCAGCATTTT CAVGDFNQPQHF
TRBJ1-1 TRBV5-8 TRBD1 - TGTGCCAGCAGCTTGAGGGACAGGGGGGAAGCTTTCTTT CASSLRDRGEAFF
TRBJ2-7 TRBV27 TRBD1 - TGTGCCAGCAGTCTGACAGGGGCAGGCTACGAGCAGTACTTC CASSLTGAGYEQYF
TRBJ2-5 TRBV7-2 TRBD2 - TGTGCCAGCAGGAACCCAGGCGGGGGGGTTCAAGAGACCCAGTACTTC CASRNPGGGVQETQYF
TRBJ1-6 TRBV9 - few TGTGCCAGCAGCGTAAGTCGGGGGAGTAATTCACCCCTCCACTTT CASSVSRGSNSPLHF
TRBJ1-1 TRBV27 - - TGTGCCAGCAGTCCCTCGGGGATCGGGAACACTGAAGCTTTCTTT CASSPSGIGNTEAFF
TRBJ2-1 TRBV14 TRBD1 - TGTGCCAGCAGCCAAGGGACAGGGTCCTACAATGAGCAGTTCTTC CASSQGTGSYNEQFF
TRBJ1-2 TRBV5-4 - - TGTGCCAGCAGCTTGGAACGGAACTATGGCTACACCTTC CASSLERNYGYTF
TRBJ1-5 TRBV4-1 - - TGCGCCAGCAGCCAAGATACCACACGAAATCAGCCCCAGCATTTT CASSQDTTRNQPQHF
TRBJ1-5 TRBV5-5 - - TGTGCCAGCAGCTTGGAAGGGGGTGGTAGCAATCAGCCCCAGCATTTT CASSLEGGGSNQPQHF
TRBJ1-4 TRBV19 TRBD1 - TGTGCCAGTAGTATGTATGGGCAGGGGGGTGAAAAACTGTTTTTT CASSMYGQGGEKLFF
TRBJ1-3 TRBV4-1 TRBD1 - TGCGCCAGCCGGCAGTGGGACAGGGACCGAAACACCATATATTTT CASRQWDRDRNTIYF
TRBJ2-1 TRBV6-1 - once TGTGCCAGCAGTGAAGTCCTTAGCTCCTACAATGAGCAGTTCTTC CASSEVLSSYNEQFF
TRBJ2-3 TRBV7-9 - - TGTGCCAGCAGCTTGCCGCTAGTATCAGATACGCAGTATTTT CASSLPLVSDTQYF
TRBJ2-1 TRBV19 TRBD2 - TGTGCCAGTAGTATAAGGGGCTCTAGCGGGGGGGCCGCTGAGCAGTTCTTC CASSIRGSSGGAAEQFF
TRBJ1-1 TRBV29-1 TRBD1 - TGCAGCGCCTTGACAGGGGAAAGTGAAGCTTTCTTT CSALTGESEAFF
TRBJ2-7 TRBV5-5 - - TGTGCCAGCAGCTTGCGGCAGGGGAGCTCCTACGAGCAGTACTTC CASSLRQGSSYEQYF
TRBJ2-3 TRBV6-1 TRBD2 - TGTGCCAGCAGTGAACTAGCGGGGGGCCCGGCATCCACAGATACGCAGTATTTT CASSELAGGPASTDTQYF
TRBJ2-5 TRBV7-9 - - TGTGCCAGCAGCTTAGCGCCTCAGGTCCAAGAGACCCAGTACTTC CASSLAPQVQETQYF
TRBJ1-1 TRBV19 TRBD1 - TGTGCCAGTAGTATAGATTCTCCCGTCCCGGGACAGGGAAGGAACACTGAAGCTTTCTTT CASSIDSPVPGQGRNTEAFF
TRBJ1-4 TRBV2 - - TGTGCCAGCAATCCTCGGACGGGGAATAATGAAAAACTGTTTTTT CASNPRTGNNEKLFF
TRBJ2-2 TRBV9 - - TGTGCCAGCAGCTCCCGGGATTTAAGCCCCGGGGAGCTGTTTTTT CASSSRDLSPGELFF
TRBJ1-1 TRBV7-3 TRBD1 - TGTGCCAGCAGCCACAGGGACAGCGGGTATGAAGCTTTCTTT CASSHRDSGYEAFF
TRBJ2-1 TRBV30 - - TGTGCCTGGAGCGCTAGCCGTTCCTACAATGAGCAGTTCTTC CAWSASRSYNEQFF
TRBJ1-4 TRBV9 - - TGTGCCAGCAGCGTAGGCCTCAGTAATGAAAAACTGTTTTTT CASSVGLSNEKLFF
TRBJ1-1 TRBV6-1 - - TGTGCCAGCAGTGAGAGGGCGCGGAACACTGAAGCTTTCTTT CASSERARNTEAFF
TRBJ1-5 TRBV6-2/TRBV6-3 - - TGTGCCAGCAGTTTTCAGGGGAATCAGCCCCAGCATTTT CASSFQGNQPQHF
TRBJ2-2 TRBV2 TRBD2 - TGTGCCAGCAGAAGACTAGCGGGGGGGAACACCGGGGAGCTGTTTTTT CASRRLAGGNTGELFF
TRBJ2-7 TRBV5-1 - - TGCGCCAGCAGCCCCGGGGCGGGCGGGGACCACGAGCAGTACTTC CASSPGAGGDHEQYF
TRBJ1-5 TRBV30 - - TGTGCCAGCAACGGGGTGGGCAATCAGCCCCAGCATTTT CASNGVGNQPQHF
TRBJ1-6 TRBV5-4 - - TGTGCCAGCAGAACTGGACAGCCTAATTCACCCCTCCACTTT CASRTGQPNSPLHF
TRBJ2-3 TRBV18 TRBD1 - TGTGCCAGCTCACGTACAGGGGCAGGTAGCACAGATACGCAGTATTTT CASSRTGAGSTDTQYF
TRBJ1-4 TRBV3-1/TRBV3-2 - - TGTGCCAGCAGCCCCCTAAGCGGGGGGGGAAATGAAAAACTGTTTTTT CASSPLSGGGNEKLFF
TRBJ1-4 TRBV30 - - TGTGCCTGGGCGCGGGACCTTAATGAAAAACTGTTTTTT CAWARDLNEKLFF
TRBJ2-1 TRBV6-5 TRBD1 - TGTGCCAGCAGGGGGACAGGGGGCCACAATGAGCAGTTCTTC CASRGTGGHNEQFF
TRBJ2-7 TRBV5-1 TRBD1 - TGCGCCAGCAGCTTGCCTTTGCCGGACAGGGGGTACTACCACTACGAGCAGTACTTC CASSLPLPDRGYYHYEQYF
TRBJ1-1 TRBV10-3 - - TGTGCCATCAGTGACCTCGGGACTCTAGGCGCTGAAGCTTTCTTT CAISDLGTLGAEAFF
TRBJ2-7 TRBV5-1 - - TGCGCCAGCACCGCGTACAGGGCAAGCTACGAGCAGTACTTC CASTAYRASYEQYF
TRBJ2-4 TRBV12-3/TRBV12-4 - - TGTGCCAGCAGTTTATCCCGCATTCAGTACTTC CASSLSRIQYF